Shown below are 8 T cell receptor beta chains from a single sample sequenced in a study of cytomegalovirus exposure and HLA in healthy donors. The PCR employed 60 Vbeta primers together with 13 Jbeta primers. Assay used: immunoSEQ multiplex PCR; TCRdb lists only in-frame clones, some missing. The table lists 100,000 to 150,000 clones. Sequencing was done on a sample of PBMCs. These receptors originate from a woman between 40 and 50 years old in good health and CMV-seropositive.

The chain combines TRBV5-1 with TRBJ2-3; TRBD2 might be the D (5 bases). The CDR3 is 15 residues long. Between the trimmed V and J ends, which lost 2 bases and 0 bases, there was a span of 10 bases. Germline V gene sequence: CDR1 SGHRS, CDR2 YFSETQ. The CDR3 DNA is TGCGCCAGCAGCTTTACTAGGTCTAGCACAGATACGCAGTATTTT. It is translated as CASSFTRSSTDTQYF.

The chain combines TRBV6-5 with TRBJ1-1; 7 bases match TRBD1. Germline loops: CDR1 MNHEY, CDR2 SVGAGI. This CDR3 has 15 amino acids. Trimming at V came to 6 bases and at J to 3 bases, leaving 10 bases not matched to a gene. The CDR3 region has the DNA TGTGCCAGCAGCCCTGACAGGGCTTATTACACTGAAGCTTTCTTT. It codes for CASSPDRAYYTEAFF.

The rearrangement uses TRBV6-1 and TRBJ1-4; tentative D call: TRBD1 (5 bases). The CDR3 totals 14 residues. Germline V gene sequence: CDR1 MNHNS, CDR2 SASEGT. V lost 8 bases to trimming and J lost 3 bases, with 13 bases between them. CDR3 amino acids: CASRTGGANEKLFF. In nucleotides, the CDR3 is TGTGCCAGCCGGACGGGGGGGGCTAATGAAAAACTGTTTTTT.

This chain connects TRBV28 to TRBJ2-1; 7 bases map to TRBD2. With V trimmed by 5 bases and J by 5 bases, 12 bases remained unmatched. The CDR3 spans 16 residues. Germline V gene sequence: CDR1 MDHEN, CDR2 SYDVKM. CDR3 bases: TGTGCCAGCAGTGAGGAGCGGGGTGGCAGGGACAATGAGCAGTTCTTC. Translating gives CASSEERGGRDNEQFF.

This chain links TRBV15 with TRBJ2-2; 13 bases fit TRBD2. Per germline, CDR1 LNHNV and CDR2 YYDKDF (reference sequence). Trimming took 5 bases from V and 0 from J; bases not matched to a gene: 6. The CDR3 has 18 residues. The DNA for the CDR3 is TGTGCCACCAGCGGGGGACTAGCGGGGTTTACGAACACCGGGGAGCTGTTTTTT. Protein product: CATSGGLAGFTNTGELFF.

The V and J genes are TRBV6-1 and TRBJ2-1, with D possibly TRBD2 on 6 matching bases. From germline, CDR1 is MNHNS and CDR2 SASEGT. The CDR3 consists of 12 residues. V lost 3 bases to trimming and J lost 15 bases, with 15 bases between them. DNA for the CDR3: TGTGCCAGCAGTGACGGCGGGACGTATCGGTTCTTC. This codes for CASSDGGTYRFF.

The chain uses TRBV7-3 and TRBJ2-3; TRBD2 agrees at 9 bases. This CDR3 spans 17 amino acids. J gave up 2 bases and V 6 bases, and 12 bases lay outside the gene matches. Germline V gene sequence: CDR1 SGHTA, CDR2 FQGTGA. The CDR3: CASSYQAGGLNTDTQYF. In DNA form, the CDR3 reads TGTGCCAGCAGTTACCAGGCGGGAGGGCTGAACACAGATACGCAGTATTTT.

V and J are TRBV19 and TRBJ2-3, with 7 bases lining up with TRBD2. This CDR3 region has 15 residues. J gave up 1 base and V 5 bases, and 6 bases lay outside the gene matches. CDR1 is LNHDA, CDR2 SQIVND, per germline (reference sequence). CDR3 DNA sequence: TGTGCCAGTAGTGGGAGGACTAGTGGCACAGATACGCAGTATTTT. This gives the protein CASSGRTSGTDTQYF.